A selection of T cell receptor beta chains follows, all from one sample in a study of regulatory T cells in long-lasting Graves disease. Via MiXCR, TCRdb re-called the multiplex PCR reads, giving one row per CDR3 protein. The sample lists 500,000 to 700,000 distinct CDR3 sequences, roughly 15% occurring once. The sample was also reused in another study, on T cells in Graves' hyperthyroidism and ophthalmopathy.

The sample was peripheral blood mononuclear cells (PBMCs), taken at new diagnosis, from a patient treated with antithyroid drugs. Receptors originate from a young woman with Graves disease. Each CDR3 is given with its conserved first and last residue. The D gene is left open where the match is weak. Clone size appears in some rows only: once, few, many, or a class for an expanded clone.

j_gene: TRBJ2-7; len: 13; v_gene: TRBV20-1; d_gene: TRBD1; abundance: NA; CDR3aa: CRTSGTGAYEQYF; CDR3nt: TGCAGAACCTCCGGGACAGGGGCCTACGAGCAGTACTTC
j_gene: TRBJ2-7; len: 16; v_gene: TRBV7-8; d_gene: TRBD2; abundance: few; CDR3aa: CASSFLGSGMLNEQYF; CDR3nt: TGTGCCAGCAGCTTCCTGGGTAGCGGGATGTTAAACGAGCAGTACTTC
j_gene: TRBJ1-6; len: 14; v_gene: TRBV2; d_gene: NA; abundance: many; CDR3aa: CASSTGMPRSPLHF; CDR3nt: TGTGCCAGCAGTACCGGGATGCCGCGATCGCCCCTCCACTTT
j_gene: TRBJ2-7; len: 15; v_gene: TRBV7-2; d_gene: TRBD1; abundance: many; CDR3aa: CASSSNRGFTYEQYF; CDR3nt: TGTGCCAGCAGCTCTAACAGGGGTTTTACCTACGAGCAGTACTTC
j_gene: TRBJ1-5; len: 15; v_gene: TRBV27; d_gene: TRBD1; abundance: few; CDR3aa: CASSTNRQGRQPQHF; CDR3nt: TGTGCCAGCAGCACCAATAGACAGGGAAGGCAGCCCCAGCATTTT
j_gene: TRBJ2-7; len: 14; v_gene: TRBV18; d_gene: TRBD1; abundance: NA; CDR3aa: CASSPVDRGHEQYF; CDR3nt: TGTGCCAGCTCACCAGTAGACAGGGGGCACGAGCAGTACTTC
j_gene: TRBJ1-1; len: 15; v_gene: TRBV5-1; d_gene: NA; abundance: many; CDR3aa: CASSLGYSADTEAFF; CDR3nt: TGCGCCAGCAGCTTGGGATACAGCGCTGACACTGAAGCTTTCTTT
j_gene: TRBJ2-5; len: 16; v_gene: TRBV6-2/TRBV6-3; d_gene: NA; abundance: many; CDR3aa: CASSRGAVGFGETQYF; CDR3nt: TGTGCCAGCAGTCGGGGGGCGGTCGGGTTCGGAGAGACCCAGTACTTC
j_gene: TRBJ1-5; len: 14; v_gene: TRBV6-1; d_gene: NA; abundance: NA; CDR3aa: CASSEVPGFQPQHF; CDR3nt: TGTGCCAGCAGTGAGGTCCCGGGTTTTCAGCCCCAGCATTTT
j_gene: TRBJ2-6; len: 16; v_gene: TRBV19; d_gene: NA; abundance: NA; CDR3aa: CASSIQGGTGTNVLTF; CDR3nt: TGTGCCAGTAGTATACAGGGGGGCACTGGGACCAACGTCCTGACTTTC
j_gene: TRBJ1-2; len: 12; v_gene: TRBV7-9; d_gene: NA; abundance: many; CDR3aa: CALPLGIYGYTF; CDR3nt: TGTGCCCTACCGCTGGGTATCTATGGCTACACCTTC
j_gene: TRBJ2-2; len: 15; v_gene: TRBV11-3; d_gene: NA; abundance: NA; CDR3aa: CASSPWAGETGELFF; CDR3nt: TGTGCCAGCAGCCCCTGGGCCGGAGAAACCGGGGAGCTGTTTTTT
j_gene: TRBJ1-2; len: 14; v_gene: TRBV5-6; d_gene: NA; abundance: few; CDR3aa: CASSWRGTDDGYTF; CDR3nt: TGTGCCAGCAGCTGGAGGGGGACGGATGACGGCTACACCTTC